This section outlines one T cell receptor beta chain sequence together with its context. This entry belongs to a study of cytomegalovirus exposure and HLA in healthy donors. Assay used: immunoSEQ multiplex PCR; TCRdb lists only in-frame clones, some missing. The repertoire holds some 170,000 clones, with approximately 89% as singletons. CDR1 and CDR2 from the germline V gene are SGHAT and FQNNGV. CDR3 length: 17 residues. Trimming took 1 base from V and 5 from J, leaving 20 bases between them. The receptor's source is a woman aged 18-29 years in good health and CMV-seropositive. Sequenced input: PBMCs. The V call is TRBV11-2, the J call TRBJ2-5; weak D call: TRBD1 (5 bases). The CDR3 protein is CASSLAQGAASGETQYF. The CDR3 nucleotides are TGTGCCAGCAGCTTAGCCCAGGGTGCAGCTAGTGGGGAGACCCAGTACTTC.